This entry describes one T cell receptor (beta chain). As yet, its antigen is unknown. The data stem from a study of shared clonotypes between healthy human individuals. Study observations and caveats: Around 4.7% was the fraction of naive CD4 clonotypes found shared across a few donors.

Sequencing used immunoSEQ multiplex PCR; TCRdb keeps in-frame clones, though not all of them. The data hold about 2 million clones, with roughly 95% observed a single time. Germline V gene lookup returns CDR1 SQVTM and CDR2 ANQGSEA. The CDR3 totals 11 residues. Trimming took off 3 bases at V and 4 bases at J, with 6 bases between the two ends. What was sequenced was naive CD4+ T cells sorted from blood. Subset given: CD45RA+ positively selected. This clonotype originated in a young man in good health. The chain links TRBV29-1 to TRBJ1-2; D call uncertain. In DNA form, the CDR3 reads TGCAGCGTTGATCCCGGCTATGGCTACACCTTC. It encodes CSVDPGYGYTF.